In its sample, the clone carrying this T cell receptor beta chain was seen many times. Its matching antigen is unknown. This record belongs to a study of T cells in Graves' hyperthyroidism and ophthalmopathy. On the study more broadly: Sampling of peripheral blood happened at initial diagnosis, prior to any treatment.

Amplified TCR beta CDR3 regions derived from RNA transcripts. A set of HTBI primers served as the primers for a first-round RT-PCR of the TCR CDR3. In TCRdb, the multiplex PCR reads were re-called with MiXCR into one record per CDR3 protein. Among about 400,000 distinct CDR3 sequences listed, about 14% were seen once. There are 16 residues in the CDR3. From germline, CDR1 is SGHDT and CDR2 YYEEEE. Trimming stripped 0 bases from V and 1 base from J, with 13 bases between. General study results and limits: Blood held most thyroid clonotypes expanded above 0.001 frequency. From stable hyperthyroidism, ophthalmopathy was set apart by a 13 V-J model.

The chain uses TRBV5-6 and TRBJ1-1; no reliable D call. The source is a woman younger than 45 with Graves' ophthalmopathy. The sample comprised blood. The CDR3 bases are TGTGCCAGCAGCTTGGATTTCGGAACCCAGAACACTGAAGCTTTCTTT. Its translation is CASSLDFGTQNTEAFF.